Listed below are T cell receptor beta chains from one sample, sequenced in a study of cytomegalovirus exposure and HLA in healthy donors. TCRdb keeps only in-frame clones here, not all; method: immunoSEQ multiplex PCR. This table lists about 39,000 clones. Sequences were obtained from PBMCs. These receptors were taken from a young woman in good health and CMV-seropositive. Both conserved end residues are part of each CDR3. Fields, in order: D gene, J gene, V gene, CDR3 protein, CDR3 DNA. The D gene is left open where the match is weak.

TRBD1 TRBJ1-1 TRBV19 CASSIGQGSAEAFF TGTGCCAGTAGTATAGGACAGGGGTCGGCTGAAGCTTTCTTT
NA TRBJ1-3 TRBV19 CASSTWAAISGNTIYF TGTGCCAGTAGTACGTGGGCCGCCATCTCTGGAAACACCATATATTTT
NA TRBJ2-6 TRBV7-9 CASSPQGANVLTF TGTGCCAGCAGCCCCCAAGGGGCCAACGTCCTGACTTTC
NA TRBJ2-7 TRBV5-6 CASSLGSYSYEQYF TGTGCCAGCAGCTTGGGGAGTTACTCCTACGAGCAGTACTTC
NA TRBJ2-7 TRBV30 CAWGYGRVEQYF TGTGCCTGGGGGTACGGGCGGGTCGAGCAGTACTTC
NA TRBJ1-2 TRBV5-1 CASSPQGYGYTF TGCGCCAGCAGCCCACAGGGTTATGGCTACACCTTC
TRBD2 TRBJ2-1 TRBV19 CASSMVSSGVTEQFF TGTGCCAGTAGTATGGTGTCTAGCGGGGTAACGGAGCAGTTCTTC
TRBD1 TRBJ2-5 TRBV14 CASSLRQGAGVVTETQYF TGTGCCAGCAGCCTTCGACAGGGGGCCGGTGTAGTAACTGAGACCCAGTACTTC
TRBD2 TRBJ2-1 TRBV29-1 CSVEGASGVSYNEQFF TGCAGCGTTGAAGGGGCTAGCGGGGTCTCCTACAATGAGCAGTTCTTC
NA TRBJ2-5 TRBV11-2 CASSPRTTLETQYF TGTGCCAGCAGCCCCCGGACTACATTGGAGACCCAGTACTTC
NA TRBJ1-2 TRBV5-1 CASRGSGRGNYGYTF TGCGCCAGCAGAGGATCCGGCAGGGGAAACTATGGCTACACCTTC
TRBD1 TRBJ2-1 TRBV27 CASSINRGRGNEQFF TGTGCCAGCAGTATCAACAGGGGGAGAGGGAATGAGCAGTTCTTC
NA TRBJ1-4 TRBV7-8 CASSQEVRQAKNEKLFF TGTGCCAGCAGCCAAGAGGTCCGACAGGCCAAAAATGAAAAACTGTTTTTT
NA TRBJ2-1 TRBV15 CATSRDYNYNEQFF TGTGCCACCAGCAGAGACTATAATTACAATGAGCAGTTCTTC
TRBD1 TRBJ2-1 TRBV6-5 CASLSSGQGTSEQFF TGTGCCAGCCTAAGCTCGGGACAGGGCACCAGTGAGCAGTTCTTC
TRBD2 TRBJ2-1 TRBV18 CASSPPTSGGPRRGEQFF TGTGCCAGCTCACCACCGACTAGCGGGGGGCCTAGACGGGGTGAGCAGTTCTTC
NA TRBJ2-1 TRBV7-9 CASSLRLASYNEQFF TGTGCCAGCAGCTTACGGCTAGCCTCCTACAATGAGCAGTTCTTC
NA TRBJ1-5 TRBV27 CASSSRFNQPQHF TGTGCCAGCAGTTCCCGGTTCAATCAGCCCCAGCATTTT
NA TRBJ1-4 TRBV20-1 CSAMEYEKLFF TGCAGTGCTATGGAGTATGAAAAACTGTTTTTT
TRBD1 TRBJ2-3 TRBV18 CASAPQGQGATDTQYF TGTGCCAGCGCACCTCAGGGCCAGGGGGCCACAGATACGCAGTATTTT
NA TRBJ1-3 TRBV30 CAWTGQGSSGNTIYF TGTGCCTGGACGGGTCAAGGGAGCTCTGGAAACACCATATATTTT
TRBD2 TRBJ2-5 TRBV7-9 CASSSPLAAIYQETQYF TGTGCCAGCAGCTCCCCACTAGCGGCCATCTACCAAGAGACCCAGTACTTC
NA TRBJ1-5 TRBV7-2 CASTPGGASNQPQHF TGTGCCAGCACCCCCGGGGGGGCGAGTAATCAGCCCCAGCATTTT
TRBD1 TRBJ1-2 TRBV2 CASSQAGGNYGYTF TGTGCCAGCAGTCAGGCAGGGGGGAACTATGGCTACACCTTC
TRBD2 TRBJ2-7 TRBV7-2 CASSFGGETYEQYF TGTGCCAGCAGCTTCGGGGGGGAGACCTACGAGCAGTACTTC
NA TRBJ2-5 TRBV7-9 CASSNRGRETQYF TGTGCCAGCAGCAATAGGGGCCGGGAGACCCAGTACTTC
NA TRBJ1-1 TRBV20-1 CSANRVEAFF TGCAGTGCTAACAGGGTTGAAGCCTTCTTT
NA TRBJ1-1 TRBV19 CASSIGRRRTEAFF TGTGCCAGTAGTATAGGCCGGAGACGCACTGAAGCTTTCTTT
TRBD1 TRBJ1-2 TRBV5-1 CASSFRDRVYGYTF TGCGCCAGCAGCTTCCGGGACAGGGTCTATGGCTACACCTTC
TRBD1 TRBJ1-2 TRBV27 CASSPPGQGIYGYTF TGTGCCAGCAGTCCTCCGGGACAGGGTATTTATGGCTACACCTTC
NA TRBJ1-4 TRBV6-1 CASSEAVPGSATNEKLFF TGTGCCAGCAGTGAAGCAGTTCCGGGATCTGCAACTAATGAAAAACTGTTTTTT
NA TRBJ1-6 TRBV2 CASRVENSPLHF TGTGCCAGCAGGGTAGAAAATTCACCCCTCCACTTT
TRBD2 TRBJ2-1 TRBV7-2 CASSLVGTSRHEQFF TGTGCCAGCAGCTTAGTGGGGACTAGCCGCCATGAGCAGTTCTTC
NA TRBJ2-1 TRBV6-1 CASSDAGPKEFF TGTGCCAGCAGTGATGCGGGTCCAAAGGAGTTCTTC
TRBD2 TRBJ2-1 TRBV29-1 CSVETSGRFFSDNEQFF TGCAGCGTTGAAACTAGCGGGCGATTCTTCTCCGACAATGAGCAGTTCTTC
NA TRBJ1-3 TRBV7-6 CASSPDRRNTIYF TGTGCCAGCAGCCCCGACAGGAGAAACACCATATATTTT
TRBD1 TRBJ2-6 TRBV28 CASRDRNISGANVLTF TGTGCCAGCCGGGACAGGAACATCTCTGGGGCCAACGTCCTGACTTTC
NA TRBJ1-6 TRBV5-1 CASSLDSDSPLHF TGCGCCAGCAGCTTGGATTCGGATTCACCCCTCCACTTT
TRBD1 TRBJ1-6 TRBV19 CASSPRTWTGDSPLHF TGTGCCAGTAGTCCCCGAACCTGGACAGGGGATTCACCCCTCCACTTT
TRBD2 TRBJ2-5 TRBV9 CASSPTLAGISKTQYF TGTGCCAGCAGCCCGACCTTAGCGGGGATATCAAAGACCCAGTACTTC
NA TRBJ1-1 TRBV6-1 CASSESRVLNTEAFF TGTGCCAGCAGTGAATCGCGGGTCTTGAACACTGAAGCTTTCTTT
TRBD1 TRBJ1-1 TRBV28 CASSATGQKNTEAFF TGTGCCAGCAGCGCTACGGGACAGAAGAACACTGAAGCTTTCTTT
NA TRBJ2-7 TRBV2 CATGLGRYYEQYF TGTGCCACTGGCCTTGGTCGTTACTACGAGCAGTACTTC
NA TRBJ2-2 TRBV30 CAWKGGASNTGELFF TGTGCCTGGAAGGGGGGGGCAAGTAACACCGGGGAGCTGTTTTTT
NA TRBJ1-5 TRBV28 CASSPLELVWPQHF TGTGCCAGCAGCCCTTTGGAGCTCGTTTGGCCCCAGCATTTT
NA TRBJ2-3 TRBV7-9 CASSSTGLSTDTQYF TGTGCCAGCAGCTCCACTGGGCTCAGCACAGATACGCAGTATTTT
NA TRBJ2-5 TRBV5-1 CASSLFSGGEETQYF TGCGCCAGCAGCTTGTTTAGCGGAGGGGAGGAGACCCAGTACTTC
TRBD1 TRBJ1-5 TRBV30 CAWSPRGGRQPQHF TGTGCCTGGAGTCCACGAGGGGGCCGTCAGCCCCAGCATTTT